This T cell receptor (beta chain) was captured by sequencing in a study of shared clonotypes between healthy human individuals. Regarding this clone: The target antigen is unknown. The sample holds other DNA sequences that translate to the same CDR3.

Terminally differentiated effector memory CD45RA+ cells were excluded from the naive CD8 cells, which were CD45RO-negative and positively selected for CCR7. The donors, healthy adults who were HIV-negative, had experienced no recent acute infections or vaccinations. Regarding the study as a whole: Shared clonotypes: 4.5% to 6.5% naive CD4, roughly 3.5% naive CD8, about 2.5% memory CD4, 0.4% to 0.45% memory CD8. Among the subsets, naive ones generally showed larger estimated richness than memory ones.

TCRdb keeps only in-frame clones here, not all; method: immunoSEQ multiplex PCR. The data hold about 2 million clones, with roughly 95% observed a single time. Trimming cost V 3 bases and J 4 bases, with 12 bases left between them. The CDR3 is 14 amino acids. Germline V lookup: CDR1 SNHLY, CDR2 FYNNEI. Sequencing input: naive CD8+ T cells sorted from blood. The chain carries TRBV2 and TRBJ1-1, with a possible D match to TRBD1 (5 bases). The receptor comes from a man between 18 and 35 years old in good health. CDR3 region: CASSDPGAGTEAFF. CDR3 sequence (DNA): TGTGCCAGCAGTGACCCCGGGGCGGGCACTGAAGCTTTCTTT.